Listed below are T cell receptor beta chains from one sample, sequenced in a study of T cell changes during pregnancy in multiple sclerosis. Only in-frame clones appear in the TCRdb table, and some are missing; sequencing was by immunoSEQ multiplex PCR. The profile shows tens of thousands of clones, 75% to 90% of them singletons. Sequenced material: peripheral blood, taken after pregnancy. The receptors derive from a female donor in good health, enrolled as a control in a pregnancy study. Each CDR3 is given with its conserved first and last residue. Fields, in order: D gene, V gene, J gene, clone size, CDR3 protein, CDR3 DNA. D genes are given only for firm matches. Not every row has a clone size; where given, it reads once, few, many or a size class.

D: NA
V: TRBV4-3
J: TRBJ2-3
size: NA
CDR3: CASSQDGGGRTDTQYF
DNA: TGCGCCAGCAGCCAAGATGGGGGGGGGCGCACAGATACGCAGTATTTT

D: TRBD2
V: TRBV10-3
J: TRBJ2-5
size: NA
CDR3: CAISETGLAGGGQETQYF
DNA: TGTGCCATCAGTGAGACGGGACTAGCGGGAGGAGGGCAAGAGACCCAGTACTTC

D: NA
V: TRBV7-2
J: TRBJ1-2
size: NA
CDR3: CASSADSYGYTF
DNA: TGTGCCAGCAGCGCGGACAGCTATGGCTACACCTTC

D: TRBD1
V: TRBV5-4
J: TRBJ2-1
size: NA
CDR3: CASSQRDRYNEQFF
DNA: TGTGCCAGCAGCCAGAGGGACAGGTACAATGAGCAGTTCTTC

D: TRBD1
V: TRBV6-5
J: TRBJ2-7
size: NA
CDR3: CASSYSLRQGNYEQYF
DNA: TGTGCCAGCAGTTACTCGTTACGACAGGGGAACTACGAGCAGTACTTC

D: TRBD1
V: TRBV6-1
J: TRBJ1-2
size: NA
CDR3: CASTRTGDNYGYTF
DNA: TGTGCCAGCACTCGGACAGGGGATAACTATGGCTACACCTTC

D: TRBD1
V: TRBV19
J: TRBJ2-5
size: NA
CDR3: CASNGTGGGQETQYF
DNA: TGTGCCAGCAATGGTACAGGGGGAGGCCAAGAGACCCAGTACTTC

D: NA
V: TRBV30
J: TRBJ1-1
size: NA
CDR3: CAWSVQGKGVRTETFF
DNA: TGTGCCTGGAGTGTTCAGGGGAAGGGGGTTAGGACTGAAACTTTCTTT

D: NA
V: TRBV9
J: TRBJ1-2
size: NA
CDR3: CASSVVPTDYGYTF
DNA: TGTGCCAGCAGCGTAGTCCCGACAGACTATGGCTACACCTTC

D: NA
V: TRBV7-5
J: TRBJ1-2
size: NA
CDR3: CARSLGGRGIHGYTF
DNA: TGTGCCAGAAGCTTAGGGGGCAGGGGAATACATGGCTACACCTTC

D: TRBD1
V: TRBV27
J: TRBJ2-7
size: medium-sized
CDR3: CASSLQGANYEQYF
DNA: TGTGCCAGCAGTCTACAGGGGGCAAACTACGAGCAGTACTTC

D: TRBD2
V: TRBV7-8
J: TRBJ2-7
size: NA
CDR3: CASSPPRRTSGRYEQYF
DNA: TGTGCCAGCAGCCCCCCCCGCCGGACTAGCGGGAGGTACGAGCAGTACTTC

D: TRBD1
V: TRBV4-3
J: TRBJ2-5
size: NA
CDR3: CASSQDIRGPETQYF
DNA: TGCGCCAGCAGCCAAGATATCAGGGGGCCGGAGACCCAGTACTTC

D: TRBD2
V: TRBV6-4
J: TRBJ2-2
size: NA
CDR3: CASSDSAGTSVTGELFF
DNA: TGTGCCAGCAGTGACTCCGCCGGGACTAGCGTCACCGGGGAGCTGTTTTTT

D: TRBD1
V: TRBV18
J: TRBJ2-7
size: NA
CDR3: CASSPRDRTPYEQYF
DNA: TGTGCCAGCTCACCACGGGACAGGACCCCCTACGAGCAGTACTTC

D: NA
V: TRBV19
J: TRBJ1-2
size: NA
CDR3: CATEGGDGGYTF
DNA: TGTGCCACCGAAGGGGGGGATGGCGGCTACACCTTC

D: NA
V: TRBV28
J: TRBJ1-2
size: NA
CDR3: CASSLYLSASSAANYGYTF
DNA: TGTGCCAGCAGTTTATACCTATCGGCGTCTTCGGCGGCTAACTATGGCTACACCTTC